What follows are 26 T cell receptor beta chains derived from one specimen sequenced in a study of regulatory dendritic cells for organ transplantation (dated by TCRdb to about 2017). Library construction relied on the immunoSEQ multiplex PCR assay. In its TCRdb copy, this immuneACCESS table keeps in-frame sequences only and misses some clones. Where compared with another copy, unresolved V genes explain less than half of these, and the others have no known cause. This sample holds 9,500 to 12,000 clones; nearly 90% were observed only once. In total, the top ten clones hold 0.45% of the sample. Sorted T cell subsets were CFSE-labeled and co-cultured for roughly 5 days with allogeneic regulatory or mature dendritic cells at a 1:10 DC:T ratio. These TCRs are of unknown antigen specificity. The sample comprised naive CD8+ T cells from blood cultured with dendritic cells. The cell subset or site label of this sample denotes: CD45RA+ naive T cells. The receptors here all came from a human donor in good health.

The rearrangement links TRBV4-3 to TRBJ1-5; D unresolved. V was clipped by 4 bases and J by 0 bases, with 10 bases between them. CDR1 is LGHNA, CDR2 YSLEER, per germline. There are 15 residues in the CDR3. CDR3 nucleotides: TGCGCCAGCAGCCCCTTATTTGATAGCAATCAGCCCCAGCATTTT. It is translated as CASSPLFDSNQPQHF.

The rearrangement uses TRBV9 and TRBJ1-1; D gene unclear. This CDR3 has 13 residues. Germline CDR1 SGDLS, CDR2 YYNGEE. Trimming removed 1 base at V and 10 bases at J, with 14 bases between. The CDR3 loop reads CASSVIGDGRAFF. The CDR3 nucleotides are TGTGCCAGCAGCGTAATTGGAGATGGGAGAGCTTTCTTT.

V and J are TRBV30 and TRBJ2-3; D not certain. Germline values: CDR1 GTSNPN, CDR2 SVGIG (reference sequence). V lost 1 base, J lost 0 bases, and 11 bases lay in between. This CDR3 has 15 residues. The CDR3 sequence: CAWSAARSSTDTQYF. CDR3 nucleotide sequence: TGTGCCTGGAGTGCGGCGCGGAGTAGCACAGATACGCAGTATTTT. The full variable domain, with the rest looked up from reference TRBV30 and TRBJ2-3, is SQTIHQWPATLVQPVGSPLSLECTVEGTSNPNLYWYRQAAGRGLQLLFYSVGIGQISSEVPQNLSASRPQDRQFILSSKKLLLSDSGFYLCAWSAARSSTDTQYFGPGTRLTVL.

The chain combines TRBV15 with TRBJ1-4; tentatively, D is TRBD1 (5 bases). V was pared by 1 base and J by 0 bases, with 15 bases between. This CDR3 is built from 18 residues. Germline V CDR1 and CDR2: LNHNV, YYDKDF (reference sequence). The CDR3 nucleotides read TGTGCCACCAGCAGAGTGTCAGGGTTGGAGACAACTAATGAAAAACTGTTTTTT. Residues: CATSRVSGLETTNEKLFF. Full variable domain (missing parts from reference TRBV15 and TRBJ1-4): DAMVIQNPRYQVTQFGKPVTLSCSQTLNHNVMYWYQQKSSQAPKLLFHYYDKDFNNEADTPDNFQSRRPNTSFCFLDIRSPGLGDTAMYLCATSRVSGLETTNEKLFFGSGTQLSVL.

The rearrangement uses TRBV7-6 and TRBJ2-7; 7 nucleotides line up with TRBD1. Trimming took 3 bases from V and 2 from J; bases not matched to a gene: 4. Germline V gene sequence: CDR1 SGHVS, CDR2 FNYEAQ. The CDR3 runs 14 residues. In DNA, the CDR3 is TGTGCCAGCAGCTTTGGGGACAGAGCCTACGAGCAGTACTTC. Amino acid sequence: CASSFGDRAYEQYF.

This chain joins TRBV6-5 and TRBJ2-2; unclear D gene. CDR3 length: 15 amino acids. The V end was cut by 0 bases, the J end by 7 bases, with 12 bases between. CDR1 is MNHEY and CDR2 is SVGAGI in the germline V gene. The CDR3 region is CASSYSGPIIGELFF. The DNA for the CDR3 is TGTGCCAGCAGTTACTCTGGCCCAATCATCGGGGAGCTGTTTTTT.

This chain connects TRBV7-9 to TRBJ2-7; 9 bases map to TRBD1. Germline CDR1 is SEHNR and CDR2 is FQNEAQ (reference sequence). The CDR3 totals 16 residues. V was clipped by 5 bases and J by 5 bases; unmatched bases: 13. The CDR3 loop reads CASSQLMTGGNHEQYF. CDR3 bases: TGTGCCAGCAGCCAACTAATGACAGGGGGGAATCACGAGCAGTACTTC.

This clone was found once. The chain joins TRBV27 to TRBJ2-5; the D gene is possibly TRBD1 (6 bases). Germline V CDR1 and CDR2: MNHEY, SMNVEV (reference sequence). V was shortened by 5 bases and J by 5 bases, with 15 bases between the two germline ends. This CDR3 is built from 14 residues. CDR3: CASSLRTDGETQYF. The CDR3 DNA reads TGTGCCAGCAGTCTCCGGACAGACGGGGAGACCCAGTACTTC.

In nucleotides, the CDR3 is TGTGCCAGCAGCTCAGGGGCGGCGCCGGGTTTTACCGGGGAGCTGTTTTTT. It yields the protein CASSSGAAPGFTGELFF. V and J are TRBV7-6 and TRBJ2-2; D may be TRBD1 (6 bases). The CDR3 totals 17 residues. Germline lookup yields CDR1 SGHVS and CDR2 FNYEAQ. Trimming removed 4 bases at V and 5 bases at J, with 20 bases between.

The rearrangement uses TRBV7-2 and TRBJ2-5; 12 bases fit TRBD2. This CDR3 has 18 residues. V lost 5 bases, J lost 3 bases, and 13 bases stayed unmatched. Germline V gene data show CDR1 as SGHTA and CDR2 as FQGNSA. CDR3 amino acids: CASSPRLAGEPHEETQYF. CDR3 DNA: TGTGCCAGCAGCCCCCGACTAGCGGGAGAACCCCACGAAGAGACCCAGTACTTC.

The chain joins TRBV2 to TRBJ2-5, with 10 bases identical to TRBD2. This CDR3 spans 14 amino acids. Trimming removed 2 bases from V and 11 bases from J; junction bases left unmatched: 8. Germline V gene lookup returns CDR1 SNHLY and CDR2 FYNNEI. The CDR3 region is CASSELAGEREQYF. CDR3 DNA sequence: TGTGCCAGCAGTGAACTAGCGGGAGAAAGAGAGCAGTACTTC.

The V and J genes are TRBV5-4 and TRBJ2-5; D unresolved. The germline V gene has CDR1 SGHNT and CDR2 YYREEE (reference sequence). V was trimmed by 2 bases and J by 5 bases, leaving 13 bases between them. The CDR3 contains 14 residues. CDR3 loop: CASSLGGLPETQYF. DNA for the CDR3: TGTGCCAGCAGCTTAGGTGGGCTCCCGGAGACCCAGTACTTC.

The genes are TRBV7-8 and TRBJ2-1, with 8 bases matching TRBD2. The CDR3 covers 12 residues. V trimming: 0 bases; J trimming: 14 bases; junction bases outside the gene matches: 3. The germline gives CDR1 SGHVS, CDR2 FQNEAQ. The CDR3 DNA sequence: TGTGCCAGCAGCTTAGCGCGGGGGGAGAAGTTCTTC. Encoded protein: CASSLARGEKFF.

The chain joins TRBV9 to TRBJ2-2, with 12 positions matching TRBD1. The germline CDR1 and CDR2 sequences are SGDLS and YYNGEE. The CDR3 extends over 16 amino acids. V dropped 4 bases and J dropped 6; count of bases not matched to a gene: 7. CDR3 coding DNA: TGTGCCAGCAGCAGACCGGGACAGGGGGCTCCCGGGGAGCTGTTTTTT. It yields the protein CASSRPGQGAPGELFF.

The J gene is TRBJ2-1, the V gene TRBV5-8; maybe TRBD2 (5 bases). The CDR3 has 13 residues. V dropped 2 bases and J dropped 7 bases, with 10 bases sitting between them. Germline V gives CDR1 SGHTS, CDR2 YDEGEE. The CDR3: CASSLGSANEQFF. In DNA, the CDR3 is TGTGCCAGCAGCTTAGGGAGTGCAAATGAGCAGTTCTTC.

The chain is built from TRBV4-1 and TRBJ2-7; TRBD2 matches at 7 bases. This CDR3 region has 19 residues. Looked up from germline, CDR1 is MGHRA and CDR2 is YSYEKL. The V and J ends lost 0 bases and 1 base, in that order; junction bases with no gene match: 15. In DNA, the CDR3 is TGCGCCAGCAGCCAAGAAGGGCGCCTCGAGACTAGCCGATCCTACGAGCAGTACTTC. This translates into CASSQEGRLETSRSYEQYF.

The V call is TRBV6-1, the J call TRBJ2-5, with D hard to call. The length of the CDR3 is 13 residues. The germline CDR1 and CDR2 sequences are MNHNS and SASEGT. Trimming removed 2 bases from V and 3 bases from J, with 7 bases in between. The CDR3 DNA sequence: TGTGCCAGCAGTGAACCAGTAGAAGAGACCCAGTACTTC. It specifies CASSEPVEETQYF.

CDR3 residues: CASSYPEGRGGYGYTF. The DNA for the CDR3 is TGTGCCAGCAGTTATCCTGAGGGGCGCGGGGGCTATGGCTACACCTTC. The genes are TRBV6-5 and TRBJ1-2; TRBD1 is a possible D gene (5 bases). CDR1 is MNHEY and CDR2 is SVGAGI in the germline V gene. V was cut by 3 bases and J by 4 bases, with 18 bases left in between. This CDR3 has 16 amino acids.

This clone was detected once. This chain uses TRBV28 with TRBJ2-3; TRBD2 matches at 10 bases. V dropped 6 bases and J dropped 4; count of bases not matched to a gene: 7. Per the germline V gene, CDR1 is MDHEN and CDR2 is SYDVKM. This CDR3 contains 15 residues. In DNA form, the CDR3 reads TGTGCCAGCAGCCGGCTAGCGGGAGTCTCAGATACGCAGTATTTT. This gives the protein CASSRLAGVSDTQYF.

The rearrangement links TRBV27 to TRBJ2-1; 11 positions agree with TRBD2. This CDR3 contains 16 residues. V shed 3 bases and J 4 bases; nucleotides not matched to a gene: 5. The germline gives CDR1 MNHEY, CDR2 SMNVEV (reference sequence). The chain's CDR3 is CASSFRLAGKYNEQFF. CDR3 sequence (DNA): TGTGCCAGCAGTTTTAGACTAGCGGGAAAGTACAATGAGCAGTTCTTC.

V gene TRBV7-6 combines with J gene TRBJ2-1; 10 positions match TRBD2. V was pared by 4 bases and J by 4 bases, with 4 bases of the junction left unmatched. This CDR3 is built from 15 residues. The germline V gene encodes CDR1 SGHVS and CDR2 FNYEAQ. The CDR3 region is CASSYSGGRYNEQFF. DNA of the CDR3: TGTGCCAGCAGCTATAGCGGGGGGCGGTACAATGAGCAGTTCTTC.

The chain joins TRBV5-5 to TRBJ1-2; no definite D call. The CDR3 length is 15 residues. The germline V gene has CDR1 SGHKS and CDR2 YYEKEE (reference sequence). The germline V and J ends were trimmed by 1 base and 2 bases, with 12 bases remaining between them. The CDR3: CASSLIASSNYGYTF. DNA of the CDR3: TGTGCCAGCAGCTTGATTGCATCGTCCAACTATGGCTACACCTTC.

In DNA form, the CDR3 reads TGTGCCAGTAGTATGGAGACGGCCGAGTATGAAAAACTGTTTTTT. This codes for CASSMETAEYEKLFF. The chain has TRBV19 and TRBJ1-4; D not resolved. Trimming pared 3 bases from V and 6 bases from J, leaving 14 bases between. The CDR3 is 15 residues long. Germline CDR1 is LNHDA and CDR2 is SQIVND (reference sequence).

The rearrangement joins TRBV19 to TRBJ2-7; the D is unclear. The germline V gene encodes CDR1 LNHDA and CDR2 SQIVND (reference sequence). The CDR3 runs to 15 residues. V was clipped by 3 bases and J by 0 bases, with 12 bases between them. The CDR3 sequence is CASSILALLSYEQYF. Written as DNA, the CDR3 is TGTGCCAGTAGTATCCTGGCTCTCCTCTCCTACGAGCAGTACTTC.

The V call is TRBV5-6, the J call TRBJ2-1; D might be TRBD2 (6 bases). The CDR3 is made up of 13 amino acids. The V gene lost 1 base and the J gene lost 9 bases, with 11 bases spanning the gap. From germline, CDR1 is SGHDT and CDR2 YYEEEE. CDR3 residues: CASSLRPEGEQFF. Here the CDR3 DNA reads TGTGCCAGCAGCTTGAGGCCGGAGGGTGAGCAGTTCTTC.

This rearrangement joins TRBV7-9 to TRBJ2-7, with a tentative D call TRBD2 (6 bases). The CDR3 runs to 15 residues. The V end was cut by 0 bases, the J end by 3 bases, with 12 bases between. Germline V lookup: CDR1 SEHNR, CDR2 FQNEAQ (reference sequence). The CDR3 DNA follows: TGTGCCAGCAGCTTAGCCGCCGGGACTCTCTACGAGCAGTACTTC. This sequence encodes CASSLAAGTLYEQYF.